Listed below are T cell receptor beta chains from one sample, sequenced in a study of T cells in Graves' hyperthyroidism and ophthalmopathy. TCRdb itself ran the multiplex PCR reads through MiXCR, one entry per CDR3 protein. The repertoire holds a few hundred thousand distinct CDR3 sequences, about half seen once, with 15% to 20% in the top ten. Sequencing was carried out using peripheral blood or thyroid tissue (not recorded which). These receptors were collected from an adult woman with Graves' disease, either hyperthyroidism or ophthalmopathy (not recorded which). Each CDR3 is given with its conserved first and last residue. Each record gives: V gene, clone size, D gene, J gene, CDR3 DNA, CDR3 protein. The D gene is left open where the match is weak. Not every row has a clone size; where given, it reads once, few, many or a size class.

>TRBV25-1|.|.|TRBJ1-2
TGTGCCAGCAGTGAAGGGCGTGGCTACACCTTC
CASSEGRGYTF
>TRBV5-1|many|TRBD1|TRBJ1-1
TGCGCCAGCAGCATGACAGGGATGAACACTGAAGCTTTCTTT
CASSMTGMNTEAFF
>TRBV10-3|once|TRBD1|TRBJ1-2
TGTGCCATCAGTGCCAACAGGGGAGTGGAAGATGGCTACACCTTC
CAISANRGVEDGYTF
>TRBV6-1|.|.|TRBJ2-7
TGTGCCAGCAGAGACAGAGCCGACGCTGCCTACGAGCAGTACTTC
CASRDRADAAYEQYF
>TRBV19|.|.|TRBJ1-1
TGTGCCAGTTACGGGACCCCCGGGGAGGACACTGAAGCTTTCTTT
CASYGTPGEDTEAFF
>TRBV9|many|.|TRBJ2-2
TGTGCCAGCAGCGCAAGGGGGTCGGGAACCGGGGAGCTGTTTTTT
CASSARGSGTGELFF
>TRBV10-1|.|.|TRBJ2-7
TGCGCCAGCAGTGAGTACGCGACCGTATCCTACGAGCAGTACTTC
CASSEYATVSYEQYF
>TRBV13|once|TRBD1|TRBJ1-2
TGTGCCAGCAGCTTATTTGGGGACAGCCCTCGGAATGGCTACACCTTC
CASSLFGDSPRNGYTF
>TRBV11-2|many|.|TRBJ2-7
TGTGCCAGCAGCTTGACCCCGGGGAGTGGCGAGCAGTACTTC
CASSLTPGSGEQYF
>TRBV7-8|.|TRBD1|TRBJ2-7
TGTGCCAGCAGCTTAGTCCCCGACAGGGGCGCCTACGAGCAGTACTTC
CASSLVPDRGAYEQYF
>TRBV7-9|many|.|TRBJ1-6
TGTGCCAGCAGCTTAGAGCAGTATAATTCACCCCTCCACTTT
CASSLEQYNSPLHF
>TRBV20-1|.|.|TRBJ2-6
TGCAGTGCTAGAGGGATAACGGGGGCCAACGTCCTGACTTTC
CSARGITGANVLTF
>TRBV10-3|.|TRBD2|TRBJ2-5
TGTGCCATCCGAGGGACTAGCGGGTCAGAGACCCAGTACTTC
CAIRGTSGSETQYF
>TRBV7-9|many|TRBD1|TRBJ2-5
TGTGCCAGCAGCTTAAACAGGGGGTCGTCAGAGACCCAGTACTTC
CASSLNRGSSETQYF